This TCR beta chain originates from a study of shared T cell receptors in the human thymus. Assay used: immunoSEQ multiplex PCR; TCRdb lists only in-frame clones, some missing. This sample carries more than 300,000 clones, over 90% of them seen once, and the ten largest clones take approximately 0.02%. This CDR3 comprises 14 residues. V lost 4 bases, J lost 4 bases, and 12 bases lay in between. Germline-derived CDR1 and CDR2 are MDHEN and SYDVKM. Sample: thymocytes. The sequence came from a human donor. This sequence joins TRBV28 and TRBJ2-3; D possibly corresponds to TRBD2 (6 bases). The chain's CDR3 is CASSSPPGADTQYF. CDR3 in DNA: TGTGCCAGCAGTTCACCCCCGGGAGCAGATACGCAGTATTTT.